A single sample gave rise to the 20 T cell receptor beta chains below, sequenced in a study of T cell responses to AZD1222 COVID-19 vaccine (dated by TCRdb to the early 2020s). Libraries came from the immunoSEQ multiplex PCR assay. The source is immuneACCESS, and TCRdb retained only in-frame sequences with V and J called. Part of the clones is not carried over; for the studies checked, unresolved V genes explain less than half of this, and the remainder is unexplained. The sample table records approximately 140,000 clones; around 92% of these occur just once. The ten largest clones capture about 2.7% of the sample. The sample's time point, from its label and the paper: baseline before first vaccination. The sequenced sample was peripheral blood, obtained on day 0 of AZD1222 vaccination. All receptors derive from an adult in good health.

The CDR3 loop reads CASSPDGTGYNSPLHF. Here the CDR3 DNA reads TGTGCCAGCAGCCCCGACGGGACAGGTTATAATTCACCCCTCCACTTT. This chain joins TRBV21-1 and TRBJ1-6; TRBD1 is the table's D call and was not checked against the DNA. TRBV21-1 is a recognized pseudogene. The CDR3 extends over 16 amino acids.

The rearrangement joins TRBV7-2 to TRBJ2-3; possible D gene TRBD2, 5 bases. The CDR3 runs to 14 residues. The V gene's germline CDR1 is SGHTA and CDR2 FQGNSA. The V and J ends lost 2 bases and 3 bases respectively, with 9 bases between them. The CDR3 sequence: CASSLKERTDTQYF. The DNA for the CDR3 is TGTGCCAGCAGCTTAAAGGAGCGGACAGATACGCAGTATTTT.

The chain links TRBV21-1 to TRBJ2-1; the D segment call TRBD2 is taken from the table without a DNA check. TRBV21-1 is classified as a pseudogene. The CDR3 runs 17 residues. CDR3 in DNA: TGTGCCAGCAGCAAACAAATAAAGGCGGGAGGAGGGGCTGAGCAGTTCTTC. Its protein is CASSKQIKAGGGAEQFF.

This clone was observed once. The V and J genes are TRBV19 and TRBJ1-4; D remains unclear. With 7 bases removed from V and 0 bases from J, the gap between germline ends came to 15 bases. This CDR3 contains 16 residues. Germline V CDR1 and CDR2: LNHDA, SQIVND (reference sequence). The CDR3 DNA is TGTGCCAGTATTTTTCACTGTTTGGCAACTAATGAAAAACTGTTTTTT. Translation gives CASIFHCLATNEKLFF.

This CDR3 reads CASSSQGKVLAAETQYF. CDR3 sequence (DNA): TGTGCCAGCAGTTCACAGGGGAAGGTTTTGGCGGCGGAGACCCAGTACTTC. V and J are TRBV27 and TRBJ2-5; 7 bases map to TRBD1. Germline V gene sequence: CDR1 MNHEY, CDR2 SMNVEV (reference sequence). Trimming cost V 4 bases and J 5 bases; bases outside gene matches: 16. The CDR3 loop spans 17 amino acids.

Comments on this clone: The same CDR3 also results from other DNA sequences found in this sample. This sequence joins TRBV12-3 or TRBV12-4 and TRBJ2-7; the D is unclear. The CDR3 contains 12 residues. V lost 1 base and J 3 bases, leaving 4 bases between the germline ends. CDR3 in DNA: TGTGCCAGCAGTTTAGGAAGCTACGAGCAGTACTTC. This translates into CASSLGSYEQYF.

This clone was found a few times. This rearrangement joins TRBV11-1 to TRBJ2-3, with D uncertain. Germline values: CDR1 SGHAT, CDR2 FQDESV (reference sequence). Trimming took off 0 bases at V and 5 bases at J, with 6 bases between the two ends. This CDR3 spans 13 amino acids. Written as DNA, the CDR3 is TGTGCCAGCAGCTTAGCGTGGCAAGATACGCAGTATTTT. This sequence encodes CASSLAWQDTQYF.

The chain joins TRBV3-1 (or the pseudogene TRBV3-2) to TRBJ2-2; TRBD2 matches 10 bases. This CDR3 spans 15 amino acids. J lost 1 base, V lost 6 bases, and 2 bases had no gene match. CDR1 is LGHDT, CDR2 YNNKEL, per germline (reference sequence). CDR3 amino acids: CASRRTSGNTGELFF. The CDR3 coding sequence is TGTGCCAGCAGAAGGACTAGCGGGAACACCGGGGAGCTGTTTTTT.

V usage is TRBV4-2 and J usage is TRBJ1-5; 7 nucleotides align to TRBD1. The V and J ends lost 0 bases and 3 bases, in that order; junction bases with no gene match: 5. The germline V gene has CDR1 LGHNA and CDR2 YNFKEQ. The CDR3 is 16 amino acids. The CDR3 DNA follows: TGTGCCAGCAGCCAAGAGGGGGGACAGATCAATCAGCCCCAGCATTTT. It is translated as CASSQEGGQINQPQHF.

The V and J genes are TRBV9 and TRBJ2-3; D is unresolved. The CDR3 is 18 amino acids. Trimming cost V 4 bases and J 2 bases, with 23 bases left between them. Germline CDR1 and CDR2: SGDLS and YYNGEE. CDR3 in DNA: TGTGCCAGCAGCTCCCCTTTTGTTGACCGAAACCCCACAGATACGCAGTATTTT. This sequence encodes CASSSPFVDRNPTDTQYF.

This clone was recorded once. The genes are TRBV18 and TRBJ2-5; D gene unclear. The V end was cut by 4 bases, the J end by 1 base, with 1 base between. This CDR3 is built from 11 residues. CDR1 is KGHSH and CDR2 is LQKENI in the germline V gene. The DNA of the CDR3 is TGTGCCAGCTCACTCCAAGAGACCCAGTACTTC. It translates to CASSLQETQYF.

The chain combines TRBV9 with TRBJ1-3, with D unresolved. The CDR3 runs 13 residues. Trimming pared 3 bases from V and 4 bases from J, leaving 8 bases between. Germline loops: CDR1 SGDLS, CDR2 YYNGEE. The CDR3 sequence: CASSAPRGNTIYF. CDR3 in DNA: TGTGCCAGCAGCGCTCCCCGGGGAAACACCATATATTTT.

This chain connects TRBV27 to TRBJ2-3, with 9 nucleotides matching TRBD1. Germline loops: CDR1 MNHEY, CDR2 SMNVEV (reference sequence). This CDR3 has 16 amino acids. The J segment lost 7 bases and the V segment lost 7 bases, leaving 15 bases of the junction unmatched. The CDR3 region has the DNA TGTGCCAGCATCGCAAACCGGGACAGGGCTACTCATACGCAGTATTTT. Translated: CASIANRDRATHTQYF.

The genes are TRBV7-9 and TRBJ1-2; D gene unclear. The ends were cut back, 1 base at V and 4 bases at J, with 10 bases in the middle. Germline-derived CDR1 and CDR2 are SEHNR and FQNEAQ (reference sequence). This CDR3 region has 14 residues. CDR3 in amino acids: CASSLGSGFYGYTF. The CDR3 DNA reads TGTGCCAGCAGCTTAGGGTCCGGCTTCTATGGCTACACCTTC. Full variable domain (outside the CDR3, taken from reference TRBV7-9 and TRBJ1-2): DTGVSQNPRHKITKRGQNVTFRCDPISEHNRLYWYRQTLGQGPEFLTYFQNEAQLEKSRLLSDRFSAERPKGSFSTLEIQRTEQGDSAMYLCASSLGSGFYGYTFGSGTRLTVV.

The chain uses TRBV10-3 and TRBJ1-2; 7 bases align to TRBD1. V lost 4 bases, J lost 1 base, and 3 bases stayed unmatched. CDR3 length: 14 amino acids. Per the germline V gene, CDR1 is ENHRY and CDR2 is SYGVKD. CDR3 sequence: CAISADRNNYGYTF. Written as DNA, the CDR3 is TGTGCCATCAGTGCGGACAGGAATAACTATGGCTACACCTTC.

The gene calls are TRBV5-4 and TRBJ2-1, with no clear D. V lost 3 bases, J lost 6 bases, and 7 bases lay in between. This CDR3 region has 12 residues. Germline V gene sequence: CDR1 SGHNT, CDR2 YYREEE (reference sequence). The CDR3 sequence: CASSSGSNEQFF. CDR3 bases: TGTGCCAGCAGCTCCGGATCCAATGAGCAGTTCTTC.

V usage is TRBV10-3 and J usage is TRBJ2-7, with TRBD1 matching over 9 bases. With 10 bases clipped from V and 3 bases from J, the junction kept 7 bases outside the gene matches. CDR3 length: 13 amino acids. Germline CDR1 is ENHRY and CDR2 is SYGVKD. The CDR3 loop reads CATGGQGIYEQYF. Here the CDR3 DNA reads TGTGCCACGGGGGGACAGGGAATCTACGAGCAGTACTTC.

V and J are TRBV7-9 and TRBJ1-4, with no clear D. The V end was cut by 5 bases, the J end by 2 bases, with 12 bases between. This CDR3 has 15 amino acids. Germline-derived CDR1 and CDR2 are SEHNR and FQNEAQ (reference sequence). Written as DNA, the CDR3 is TGTGCCAGCAGCGACGTGTTGGTGACTAATGAAAAACTGTTTTTT. Protein: CASSDVLVTNEKLFF.

This chain links TRBV28 with TRBJ2-5; D unresolved. Deletions cut 5 bases from V and 3 bases from J, with 13 bases between. The length of the CDR3 is 14 residues. Per germline, CDR1 MDHEN and CDR2 SYDVKM. The CDR3 DNA reads as TGTGCCAGCAGTCCTCGACGAAATAAAGAGACCCAGTACTTC. This sequence encodes CASSPRRNKETQYF. The variable domain in full, with the rest retrieved from reference TRBV28 and TRBJ2-5, is DVKVTQSSRYLVKRTGEKVFLECVQDMDHENMFWYRQDPGLGLRLIYFSYDVKMKEKGDIPEGYSVSREKKERFSLILESASTNQTSMYLCASSPRRNKETQYFGPGTRLLVL.

V usage is TRBV6-4 and J usage is TRBJ2-1, with a weak D call TRBD1 (6 bases). V gave up 2 bases and J gave up 2 bases, with 19 bases separating them. This CDR3 contains 18 residues. The V gene's germline CDR1 is MRHNA and CDR2 SNTAGT. The CDR3 DNA reads as TGTGCCAGCAGTGACGCTATTACGAGAGGGGGACCCTACAATGAGCAGTTCTTC. Translation: CASSDAITRGGPYNEQFF.